Listed here are 6 T cell receptor beta chains from one sample, sequenced in a study of human T cells and chemical hapten exposure. TCRdb redid the calling of the RACE reads with MiXCR, one entry per CDR3 protein. Among tens of thousands of distinct CDR3 sequences listed, 12% were seen once. Time point denoted: patch test 1, 2 weeks after DPC sensitization. Treatment given: therapeutic diphenylcyclopropenone sensitization with weekly scalp DPC. This specimen consisted of whole blood, obtained in connection with sensitization to the hapten diphenylcyclopropenone (DPC). The receptors derive from a woman aged 60-70 years with alopecia areata. Some clones in this sample may be carry-over from other donors' samples.

CDR3 region: CSVYYPQTTEAFF. The CDR3 coding sequence is TGCAGCGTTTATTACCCACAGACCACTGAAGCTTTCTTT. V usage is TRBV29-1 and J usage is TRBJ1-1; the D is unclear. The CDR3 is 13 residues long. In germline, CDR1 is SQVTM, CDR2 ANQGSEA. V was clipped by 5 bases and J by 4 bases, with 14 bases between them.

CDR3 amino acids: CASSLGQYTEAFF. The CDR3 DNA follows: TGTGCCAGCAGCTTGGGACAGTACACTGAAGCTTTCTTT. This chain connects TRBV11-2 to TRBJ1-1; 7 bases line up with TRBD1. With 3 bases clipped from V and 3 bases from J, the junction kept 1 base outside the gene matches. CDR3 length: 13 residues. CDR1 is SGHAT and CDR2 is FQNNGV in the germline V gene.

The chain combines TRBV2 with TRBJ1-6; the match to TRBD1 covers 10 bases. CDR1 and CDR2 (germline): SNHLY, FYNNEI. V shed 6 bases, J shed 13 bases, and the junction held 9 bases outside the gene matches. The CDR3 has 14 residues. The CDR3 nucleotides are TGTGCCAGCAGAGGGACAGGGGAGACTGAGCCCCTCCACTTT. Encoded protein: CASRGTGETEPLHF.

V is TRBV20-1 and J is TRBJ2-7; TRBD1 aligns across 10 bases. The V gene's germline CDR1 is DFQATT and CDR2 SNEGSKA (reference sequence). V shed 0 bases and J 9 bases; nucleotides not matched to a gene: 11. The CDR3 runs 15 residues. The CDR3 sequence: CSARDYRDRGRMQYF. CDR3 nucleotide sequence: TGCAGTGCTAGAGATTACCGGGACAGGGGAAGAATGCAGTACTTC.

This clonotype showed up many times. V and J are TRBV12-3 or TRBV12-4 and TRBJ2-6, with D perhaps assigned TRBD1 or TRBD2 (6 bases each). Trimming removed 11 bases from V and 4 bases from J, with 21 bases in between. The CDR3 loop spans 16 amino acids. The chain's CDR3 is CAGSGGPPTGANVLTF. CDR3 sequence (DNA): TGTGCCGGGTCTGGGGGGCCCCCGACCGGGGCCAACGTCCTGACTTTC.

This clonotype was seen at least ten times. The genes are TRBV7-6 and TRBJ2-2; 13 positions match TRBD2. CDR1 and CDR2 (germline): SGHVS, FNYEAQ. The V and J ends lost 6 bases and 4 bases, in that order; junction bases with no gene match: 11. The CDR3 runs to 18 residues. This CDR3 is CASRRLAGGPTSTGELFF. CDR3 coding DNA: TGTGCCAGCAGGAGACTAGCGGGGGGCCCAACGAGCACCGGGGAGCTGTTTTTT.